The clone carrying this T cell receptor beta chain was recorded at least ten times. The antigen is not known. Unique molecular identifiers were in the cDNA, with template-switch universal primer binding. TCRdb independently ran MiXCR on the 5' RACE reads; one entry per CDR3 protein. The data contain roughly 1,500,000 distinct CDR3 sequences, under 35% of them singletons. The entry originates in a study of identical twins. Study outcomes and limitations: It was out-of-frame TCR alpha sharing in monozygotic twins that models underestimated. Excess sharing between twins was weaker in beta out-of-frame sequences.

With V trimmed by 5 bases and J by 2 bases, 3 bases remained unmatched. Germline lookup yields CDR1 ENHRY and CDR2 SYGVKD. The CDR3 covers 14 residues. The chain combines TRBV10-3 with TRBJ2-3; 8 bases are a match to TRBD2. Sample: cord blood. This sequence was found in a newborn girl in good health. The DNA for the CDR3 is TGTGCCATCAGTCCACTAGCGGACACAGATACGCAGTATTTT. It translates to CAISPLADTDTQYF.